This T cell receptor (beta chain) is from a study of glioma-infiltrating T cells after dendritic cell vaccination. Study-wide findings and caveats: Patients with more pretreatment TILs had longer time to progression and survival.

This clone was counted a few times. Antigen: not known. Clones were sequenced by immunoSEQ multiplex PCR, and TCRdb holds only the in-frame ones, with some missing. The table shows tens of thousands of clones, with roughly four fifths occurring only once. Germline V CDR1 and CDR2: SGHAT, FQNNGV. Trimming took 4 bases from V and 6 from J; bases not matched to a gene: 3. The CDR3 is 13 residues long. Patients had residual fresh-frozen tumor tissue and more than two years of survival data. This clonotype originated in a human donor with glioblastoma. This specimen consisted of blood, obtained before dendritic cell vaccination. This chain uses TRBV11-2 with TRBJ2-1, with 7 bases aligning to TRBD1. CDR3 in DNA: TGTGCCAGCAGCTACGGGACAGTCAATGAGCAGTTCTTC. Translation gives CASSYGTVNEQFF.